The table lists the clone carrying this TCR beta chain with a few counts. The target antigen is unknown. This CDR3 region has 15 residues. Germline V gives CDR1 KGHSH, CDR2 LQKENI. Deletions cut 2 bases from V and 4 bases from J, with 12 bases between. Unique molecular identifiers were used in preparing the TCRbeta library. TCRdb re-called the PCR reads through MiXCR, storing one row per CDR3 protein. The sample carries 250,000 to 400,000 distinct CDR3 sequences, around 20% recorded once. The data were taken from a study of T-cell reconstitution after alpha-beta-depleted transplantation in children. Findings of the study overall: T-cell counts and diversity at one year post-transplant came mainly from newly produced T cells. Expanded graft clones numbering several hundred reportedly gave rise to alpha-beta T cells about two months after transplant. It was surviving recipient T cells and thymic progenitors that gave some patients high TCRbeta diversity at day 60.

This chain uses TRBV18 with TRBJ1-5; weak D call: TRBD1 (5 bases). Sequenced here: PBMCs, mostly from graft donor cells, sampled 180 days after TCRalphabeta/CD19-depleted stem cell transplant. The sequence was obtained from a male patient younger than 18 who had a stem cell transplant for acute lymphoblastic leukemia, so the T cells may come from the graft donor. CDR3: CASSPSGTANQPQHF. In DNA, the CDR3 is TGTGCCAGCTCACCATCCGGGACGGCAAATCAGCCCCAGCATTTT.